The rows below give T cell receptor beta chains drawn from one sample of a study of blood T cell repertoires in COVID-19. This table comes from immunoSEQ multiplex PCR, and its TCRdb copy is limited to in-frame clones, with some not included. The table includes more than 35,000 clones, over 75% detected once. The specimen was peripheral blood. These receptor sequences come from a human donor in a cohort sampled during active COVID-19. Both conserved end residues are part of each CDR3. The D gene is left open where the match is weak. Rows give clone size only sometimes, using once, few, many, or a class for an expanded clone.

clone_size	v_call	j_call	d_call	cdr3_nt	cdr3_aa
-	TRBV19	TRBJ1-2	TRBD1	TGTGCCAGCCATCCGGGACAGGCCTTCTATGGCTACACCTTC	CASHPGQAFYGYTF
-	TRBV27	TRBJ2-2	-	TGTGCCAGCAGATCAACCGGGGAGCTGTTTTTT	CASRSTGELFF
-	TRBV5-4	TRBJ2-2	-	TGTGCCAGCGGTCTGCAGGGATCGCGCACCGGGGAGCTGTTTTTT	CASGLQGSRTGELFF
-	TRBV10-3	TRBJ2-2	-	TGTGCCATCAGGGGAGACGGTGGCACCGGGGAGCTGTTTTTT	CAIRGDGGTGELFF
-	TRBV25-1	TRBJ1-1	-	TGTGCCAGCAGTGAATATGGGGCCCACACTGAAGCTTTCTTT	CASSEYGAHTEAFF
once	TRBV18	TRBJ1-2	-	TGTGCCAGCTCACCGTACCGGCTAGGGGGAATCAATGGCTACACCTTC	CASSPYRLGGINGYTF
-	TRBV7-8	TRBJ1-1	TRBD1	TGTGCCAGCAGCTTATTGGCAGGGGGGAACACTGAAGCTTTCTTT	CASSLLAGGNTEAFF
-	TRBV10-3	TRBJ2-7	-	TGTGCCATCAGTGGAGAGGGCCGGAACTACGAGCAGTACTTC	CAISGEGRNYEQYF
-	TRBV5-1	TRBJ2-2	TRBD1	TGCGCCAGCAGCTCCGGACAGGGGGCCGGGGAGCTGTTTTTT	CASSSGQGAGELFF
-	TRBV3-1/TRBV3-2	TRBJ2-5	TRBD2	TGTGCCAGCAGCCAACCAAGCGGGGGGGCGGTCACCCAGTACTTC	CASSQPSGGAVTQYF